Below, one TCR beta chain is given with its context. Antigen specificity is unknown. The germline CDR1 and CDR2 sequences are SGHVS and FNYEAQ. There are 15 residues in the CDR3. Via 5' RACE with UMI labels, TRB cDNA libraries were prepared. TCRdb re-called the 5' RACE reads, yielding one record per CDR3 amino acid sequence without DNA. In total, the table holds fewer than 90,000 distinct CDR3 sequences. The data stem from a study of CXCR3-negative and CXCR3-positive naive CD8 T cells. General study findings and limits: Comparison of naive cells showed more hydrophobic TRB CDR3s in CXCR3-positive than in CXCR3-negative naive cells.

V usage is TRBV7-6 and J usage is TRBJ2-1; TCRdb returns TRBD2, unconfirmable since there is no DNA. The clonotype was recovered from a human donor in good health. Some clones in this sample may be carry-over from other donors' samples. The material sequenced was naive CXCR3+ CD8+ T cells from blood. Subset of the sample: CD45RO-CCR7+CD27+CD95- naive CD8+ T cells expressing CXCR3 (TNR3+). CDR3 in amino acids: CASSLSSSPYNEQFF.